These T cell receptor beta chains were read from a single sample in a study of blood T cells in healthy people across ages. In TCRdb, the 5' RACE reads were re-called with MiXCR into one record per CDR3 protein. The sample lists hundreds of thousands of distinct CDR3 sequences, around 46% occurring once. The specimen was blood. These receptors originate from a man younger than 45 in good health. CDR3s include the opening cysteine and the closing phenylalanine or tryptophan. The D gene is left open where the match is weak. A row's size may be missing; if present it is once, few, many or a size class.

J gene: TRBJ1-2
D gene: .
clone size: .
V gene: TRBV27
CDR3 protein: CASSLRVGVGDYGYTF
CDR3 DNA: TGTGCCAGCAGTTTAAGGGTCGGGGTGGGTGACTATGGCTACACCTTC

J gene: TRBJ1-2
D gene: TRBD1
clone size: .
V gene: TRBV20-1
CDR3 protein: CSARVRDRGPGYTF
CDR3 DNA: TGCAGTGCTAGAGTCCGGGACAGGGGGCCTGGCTACACCTTC

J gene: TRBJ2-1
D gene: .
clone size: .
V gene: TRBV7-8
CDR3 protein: CASSLLDRAGETQFF
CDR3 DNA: TGTGCCAGCAGCTTACTGGACAGGGCGGGAGAGACCCAGTTCTTC

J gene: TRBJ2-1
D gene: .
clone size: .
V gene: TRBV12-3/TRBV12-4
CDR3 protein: CASSLYQGPGNEQFF
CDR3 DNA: TGTGCCAGCAGTTTATATCAGGGGCCGGGCAATGAGCAGTTCTTC

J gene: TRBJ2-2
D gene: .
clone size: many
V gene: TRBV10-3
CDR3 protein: CAISDPAGLANTGELFF
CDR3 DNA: TGTGCCATCAGTGACCCGGCCGGGCTGGCGAACACCGGGGAGCTGTTTTTT

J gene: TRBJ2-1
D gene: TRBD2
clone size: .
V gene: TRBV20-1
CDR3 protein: CSASVRGLAGHSYNEQFF
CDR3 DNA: TGCAGTGCTAGTGTGCGTGGACTAGCGGGGCACTCCTACAATGAGCAGTTCTTC

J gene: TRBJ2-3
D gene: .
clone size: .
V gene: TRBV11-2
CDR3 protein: CASNLSDTQYF
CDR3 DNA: TGTGCCAGCAACTTAAGCGATACGCAGTATTTT

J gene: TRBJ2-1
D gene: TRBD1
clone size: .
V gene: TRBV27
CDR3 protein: CAGTTGGSYNEQFF
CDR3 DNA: TGTGCCGGTACTACAGGGGGCTCCTACAATGAGCAGTTCTTC

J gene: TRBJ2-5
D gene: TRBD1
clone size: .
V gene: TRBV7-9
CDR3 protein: CASSLATGESETQYF
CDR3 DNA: TGTGCCAGCAGCTTAGCGACAGGGGAGTCGGAGACCCAGTACTTC

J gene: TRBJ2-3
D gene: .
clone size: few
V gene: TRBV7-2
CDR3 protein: CASSLGLSDTQYF
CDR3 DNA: TGTGCCAGCAGCTTAGGGCTGTCAGATACGCAGTATTTT

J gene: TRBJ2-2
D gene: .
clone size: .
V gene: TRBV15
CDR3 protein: CATRGGTGNTGELFF
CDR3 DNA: TGTGCCACCAGGGGGGGGACAGGGAACACCGGGGAGCTGTTTTTT

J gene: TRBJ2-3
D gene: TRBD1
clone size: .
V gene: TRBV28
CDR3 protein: CASTPGQEADTQYF
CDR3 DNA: TGTGCCAGCACCCCGGGACAGGAGGCAGATACGCAGTATTTT

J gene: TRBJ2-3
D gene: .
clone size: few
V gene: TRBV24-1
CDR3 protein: CATSEVDSTDTQYF
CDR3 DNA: TGTGCCACCAGTGAAGTGGACAGCACAGATACGCAGTATTTT

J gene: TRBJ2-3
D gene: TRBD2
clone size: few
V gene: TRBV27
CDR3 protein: CASSFGGGVTDTQYF
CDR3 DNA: TGTGCCAGCAGTTTTGGCGGGGGGGTCACAGATACGCAGTATTTT

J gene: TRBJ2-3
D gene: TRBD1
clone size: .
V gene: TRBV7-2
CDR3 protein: CASSPPDRGDTQYF
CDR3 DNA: TGTGCCAGCAGCCCACCAGACAGGGGCGATACGCAGTATTTT

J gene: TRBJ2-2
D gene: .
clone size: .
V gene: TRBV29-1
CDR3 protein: CSVVLNTGELFF
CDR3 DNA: TGCAGCGTTGTATTGAACACCGGGGAGCTGTTTTTT

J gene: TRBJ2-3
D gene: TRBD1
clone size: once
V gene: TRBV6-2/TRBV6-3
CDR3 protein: CASSPGDRVSSPDTQYF
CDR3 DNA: TGTGCCAGCAGCCCGGGGGACAGGGTGTCCTCACCAGATACGCAGTATTTT

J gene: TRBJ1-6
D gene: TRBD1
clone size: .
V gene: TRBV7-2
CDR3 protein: CASSFRGSYNSPLHF
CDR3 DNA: TGTGCCAGCAGCTTCAGGGGGTCGTATAATTCACCCCTCCACTTT